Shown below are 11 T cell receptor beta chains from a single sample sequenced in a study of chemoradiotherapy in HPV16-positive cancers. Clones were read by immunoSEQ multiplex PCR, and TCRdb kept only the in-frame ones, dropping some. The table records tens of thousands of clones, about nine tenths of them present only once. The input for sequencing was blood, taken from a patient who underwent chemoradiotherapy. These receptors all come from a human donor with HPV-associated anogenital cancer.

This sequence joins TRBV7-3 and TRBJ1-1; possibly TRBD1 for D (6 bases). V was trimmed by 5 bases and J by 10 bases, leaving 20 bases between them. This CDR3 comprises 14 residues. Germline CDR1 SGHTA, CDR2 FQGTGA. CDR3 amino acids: CASSAGQDRSVAFF. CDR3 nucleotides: TGTGCCAGCAGCGCTGGCCAAGACAGGTCCGTAGCTTTCTTT.

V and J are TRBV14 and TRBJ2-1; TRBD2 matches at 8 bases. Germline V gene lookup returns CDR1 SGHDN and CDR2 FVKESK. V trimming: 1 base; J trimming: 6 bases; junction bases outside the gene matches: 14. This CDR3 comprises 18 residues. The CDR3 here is CASSQVRRRSGSRNEQFF. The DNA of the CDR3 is TGTGCCAGCAGCCAAGTTCGCCGGAGGAGCGGGAGCCGCAATGAGCAGTTCTTC.

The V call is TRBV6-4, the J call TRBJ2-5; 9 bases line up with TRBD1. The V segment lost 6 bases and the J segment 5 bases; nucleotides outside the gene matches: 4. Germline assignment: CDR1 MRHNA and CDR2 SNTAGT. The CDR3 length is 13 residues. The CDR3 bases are TGTGCCAGCAGCCGCGACAGGGGGGAGACCCAGTACTTC. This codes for CASSRDRGETQYF.

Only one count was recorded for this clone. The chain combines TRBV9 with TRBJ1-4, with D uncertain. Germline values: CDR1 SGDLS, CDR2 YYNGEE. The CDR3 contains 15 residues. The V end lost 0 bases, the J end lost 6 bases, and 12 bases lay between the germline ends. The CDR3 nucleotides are TGTGCCAGCAGCGTAGAATCGGTGGCGCATGAAAAACTGTTTTTT. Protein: CASSVESVAHEKLFF.

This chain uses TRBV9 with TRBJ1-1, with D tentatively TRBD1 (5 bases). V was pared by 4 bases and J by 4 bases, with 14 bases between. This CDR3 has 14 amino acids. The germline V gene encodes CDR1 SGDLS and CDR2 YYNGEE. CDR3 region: CASSPRGGVTEAFF. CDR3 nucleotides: TGTGCCAGCAGCCCTCGTGGGGGGGTCACTGAAGCTTTCTTT.

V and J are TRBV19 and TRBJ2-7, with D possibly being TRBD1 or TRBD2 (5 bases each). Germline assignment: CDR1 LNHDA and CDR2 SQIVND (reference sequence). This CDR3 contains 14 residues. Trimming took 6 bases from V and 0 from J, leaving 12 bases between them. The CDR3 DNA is TGTGCCAGTAGGAGGGACCCAAGCTCCTACGAGCAGTACTTC. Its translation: CASRRDPSSYEQYF.

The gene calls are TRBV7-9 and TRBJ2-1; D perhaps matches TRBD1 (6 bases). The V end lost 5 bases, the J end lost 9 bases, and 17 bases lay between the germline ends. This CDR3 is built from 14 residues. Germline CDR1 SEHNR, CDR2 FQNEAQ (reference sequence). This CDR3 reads CASSPMDSGREQFF. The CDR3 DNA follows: TGTGCCAGCAGCCCAATGGACAGTGGCCGTGAGCAGTTCTTC.

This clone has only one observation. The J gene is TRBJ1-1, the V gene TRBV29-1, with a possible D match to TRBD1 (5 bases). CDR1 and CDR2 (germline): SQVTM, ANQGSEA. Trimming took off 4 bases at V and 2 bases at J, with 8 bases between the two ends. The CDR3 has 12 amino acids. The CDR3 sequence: CSVGGRNTEAFF. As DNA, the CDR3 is TGCAGCGTTGGGGGCAGAAACACTGAAGCTTTCTTT.

The chain's CDR3 is CASSLVRQGQIEQYF. Written as DNA, the CDR3 is TGTGCCAGCAGCTTAGTTCGCCAGGGACAGATCGAGCAGTACTTC. The J gene is TRBJ2-7, the V gene TRBV7-2, with 7 positions matching TRBD1. Germline values: CDR1 SGHTA, CDR2 FQGNSA. The V gene end was trimmed by 1 base and the J gene end by 6 bases; junction bases not matched to a gene: 9. There are 15 residues in the CDR3.

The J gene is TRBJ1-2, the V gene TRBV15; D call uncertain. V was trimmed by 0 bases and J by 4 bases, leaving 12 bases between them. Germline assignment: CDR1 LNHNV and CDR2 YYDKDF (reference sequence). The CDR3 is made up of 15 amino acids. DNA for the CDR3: TGTGCCACCAGCAGAGATCGCCGCCACAGCTATGGCTACACCTTC. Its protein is CATSRDRRHSYGYTF.

The CDR3 DNA is TGCGCCAGCAGCTTGGCGGACGGGGAAGTCCACACCTTC. The encoded protein is CASSLADGEVHTF. The gene calls are TRBV5-1 and TRBJ1-2, with D uncertain. The germline CDR1 and CDR2 sequences are SGHRS and YFSETQ. The CDR3 runs 13 residues. Trimming took off 0 bases at V and 12 bases at J, with 15 bases between the two ends.